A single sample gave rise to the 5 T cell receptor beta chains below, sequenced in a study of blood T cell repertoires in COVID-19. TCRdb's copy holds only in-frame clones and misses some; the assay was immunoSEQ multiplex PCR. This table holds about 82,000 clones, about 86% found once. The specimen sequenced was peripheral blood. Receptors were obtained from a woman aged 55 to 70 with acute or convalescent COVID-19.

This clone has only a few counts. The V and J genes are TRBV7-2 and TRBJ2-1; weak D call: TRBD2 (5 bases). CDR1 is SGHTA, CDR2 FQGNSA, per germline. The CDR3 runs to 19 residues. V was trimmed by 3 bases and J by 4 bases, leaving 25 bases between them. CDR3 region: CASSFPKASGASRYNEQFF. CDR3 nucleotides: TGTGCCAGCAGCTTCCCGAAGGCGAGCGGAGCCAGCCGTTACAATGAGCAGTTCTTC. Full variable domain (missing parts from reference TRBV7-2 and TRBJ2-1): GAGVSQSPSNKVTEKGKDVELRCDPISGHTALYWYRQSLGQGLEFLIYFQGNSAPDKSGLPSDRFSAERTGGSVSTLTIQRTQQEDSAVYLCASSFPKASGASRYNEQFFGPGTRLTVL.

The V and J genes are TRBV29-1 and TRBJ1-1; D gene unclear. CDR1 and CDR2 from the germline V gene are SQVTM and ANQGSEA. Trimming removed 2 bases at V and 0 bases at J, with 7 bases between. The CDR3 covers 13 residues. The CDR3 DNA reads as TGCAGCGTTGAACTAGCAATGAACACTGAAGCTTTCTTT. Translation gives CSVELAMNTEAFF.

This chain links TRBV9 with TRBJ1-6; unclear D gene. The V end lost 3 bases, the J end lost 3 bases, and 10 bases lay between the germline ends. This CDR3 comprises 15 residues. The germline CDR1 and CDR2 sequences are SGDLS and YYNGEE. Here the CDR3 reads CASSADANYNSPLHF. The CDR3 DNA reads TGTGCCAGCAGCGCCGATGCTAACTATAATTCACCCCTCCACTTT.

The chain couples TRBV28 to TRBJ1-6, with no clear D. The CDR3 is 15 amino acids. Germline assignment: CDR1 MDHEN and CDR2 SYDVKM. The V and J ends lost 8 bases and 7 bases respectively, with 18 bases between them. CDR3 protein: CASRTTVVRNSPLHF. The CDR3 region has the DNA TGTGCCAGCCGAACAACAGTTGTCCGGAATTCACCCCTCCACTTT. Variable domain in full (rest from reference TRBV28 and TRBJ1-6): DVKVTQSSRYLVKRTGEKVFLECVQDMDHENMFWYRQDPGLGLRLIYFSYDVKMKEKGDIPEGYSVSREKKERFSLILESASTNQTSMYLCASRTTVVRNSPLHFGNGTRLTVT.

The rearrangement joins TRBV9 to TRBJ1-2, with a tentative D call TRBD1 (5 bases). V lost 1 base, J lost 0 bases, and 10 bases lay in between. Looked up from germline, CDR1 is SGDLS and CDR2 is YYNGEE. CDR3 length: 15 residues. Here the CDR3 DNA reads TGTGCCAGCAGCGTACAGGGCAGTCCTAACTATGGCTACACCTTC. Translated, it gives CASSVQGSPNYGYTF.